The 8 T cell receptor beta chains in this list originate from one sample, sequenced in a study of T cell changes during pregnancy in multiple sclerosis. Generated by immunoSEQ multiplex PCR, the TCRdb table keeps only in-frame clones and is missing some. The sample lists roughly 60,000 clones; 93% were seen once. This specimen was CD4+ T cells from peripheral blood mononuclear cells, taken before pregnancy. The source is a female donor with multiple sclerosis, enrolled in a pregnancy study.

V is TRBV27 and J is TRBJ2-7; perhaps TRBD1 as D (6 bases). V was cut by 2 bases and J by 4 bases, with 15 bases left in between. CDR3 length: 15 residues. Germline V lookup: CDR1 MNHEY, CDR2 SMNVEV (reference sequence). The DNA of the CDR3 is TGTGCCAGCAGTTTACATCGTGCAGGGGATTACGAGCAGTACTTC. Translation: CASSLHRAGDYEQYF.

The chain recombines TRBV7-9 with TRBJ2-3; 9 bases line up with TRBD1. Germline CDR1 is SEHNR and CDR2 is FQNEAQ (reference sequence). CDR3 length equals 15 residues. The junction had 3 bases not matched to a gene; V was cut back by 5 bases and J by 0 bases. The CDR3 protein is CASSLGQGSTDTQYF. In DNA form, the CDR3 reads TGTGCCAGCAGCCTAGGACAGGGGAGCACAGATACGCAGTATTTT. The whole variable domain, remainder taken from reference TRBV7-9 and TRBJ2-3, is DTGVSQNPRHKITKRGQNVTFRCDPISEHNRLYWYRQTLGQGPEFLTYFQNEAQLEKSRLLSDRFSAERPKGSFSTLEIQRTEQGDSAMYLCASSLGQGSTDTQYFGPGTRLTVL.

This chain uses TRBV4-3 with TRBJ1-5, with 8 bases fitting TRBD1. Germline V gene sequence: CDR1 LGHNA, CDR2 YSLEER. The CDR3 runs to 14 residues. The junction had 4 bases not matched to a gene; V was cut back by 0 bases and J by 9 bases. CDR3 sequence (DNA): TGCGCCAGCAGCCAAGACAGGGGGCTGGGGCCCCAGCATTTT. Amino acid sequence: CASSQDRGLGPQHF.

This sequence joins TRBV27 and TRBJ2-1; 8 bases are shared with TRBD2. CDR1 MNHEY and CDR2 SMNVEV come from the germline V gene (reference sequence). There are 14 residues in the CDR3. Germline trimming cut 6 bases from V and 2 bases from J; bases unmatched to any gene: 3. The chain's CDR3 is CASRGTSPYNEQFF. CDR3 coding DNA: TGTGCCAGCAGAGGGACTAGTCCCTACAATGAGCAGTTCTTC.

This chain links TRBV7-8 with TRBJ2-7; 7 positions agree with TRBD1. CDR3 length equals 16 residues. Germline CDR1 reads SGHVS; CDR2 reads FQNEAQ. Unmatched junction bases numbered 17, after V lost 5 bases and J lost 7 bases. The CDR3 DNA sequence: TGTGCCAGCAGCCCTCGGGCCCATCCCACAGGGGCAGAGCAGTACTTC. It yields the protein CASSPRAHPTGAEQYF.

The genes are TRBV21-1 and TRBJ1-1; no DNA check was done on the table's D call, TRBD1. TRBV21-1 is annotated as a pseudogene. This CDR3 contains 16 residues. CDR3 sequence reads: CASSKARTGLNTEAFF. The CDR3 nucleotides are TGTGCCAGCAGCAAAGCACGAACAGGGTTAAACACTGAAGCTTTCTTT.

This chain uses TRBV28 with TRBJ2-6, with 9 nucleotides matching TRBD1. The germline V gene encodes CDR1 MDHEN and CDR2 SYDVKM. V gave up 6 bases and J gave up 4 bases; unmatched junction bases: 7. The CDR3 is 16 amino acids. This CDR3 is CASSTGTGTGANVLTF. In DNA form, the CDR3 reads TGTGCCAGCAGCACCGGGACAGGGACCGGGGCCAACGTCCTGACTTTC. The variable domain in full, with the rest retrieved from reference TRBV28 and TRBJ2-6, is DVKVTQSSRYLVKRTGEKVFLECVQDMDHENMFWYRQDPGLGLRLIYFSYDVKMKEKGDIPEGYSVSREKKERFSLILESASTNQTSMYLCASSTGTGTGANVLTFGAGSRLTVL.

V and J are TRBV27 and TRBJ2-3; TRBD1 matches at 9 bases. Germline V CDR1 and CDR2: MNHEY, SMNVEV (reference sequence). CDR3 length: 16 residues. Germline trimming cut 5 bases from V and 8 bases from J; bases unmatched to any gene: 14. This CDR3 reads CASSTRYRDRVATQYF. CDR3 coding DNA: TGTGCCAGCAGTACTCGCTACCGGGACAGGGTTGCTACGCAGTATTTT.